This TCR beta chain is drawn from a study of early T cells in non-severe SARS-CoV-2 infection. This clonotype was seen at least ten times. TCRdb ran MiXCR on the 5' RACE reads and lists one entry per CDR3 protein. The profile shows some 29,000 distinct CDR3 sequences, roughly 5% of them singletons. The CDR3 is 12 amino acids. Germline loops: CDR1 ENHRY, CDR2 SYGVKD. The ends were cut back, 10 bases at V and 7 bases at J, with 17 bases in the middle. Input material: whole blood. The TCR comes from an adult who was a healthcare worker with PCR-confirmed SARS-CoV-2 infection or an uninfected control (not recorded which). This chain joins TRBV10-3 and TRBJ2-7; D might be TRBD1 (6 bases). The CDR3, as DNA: TGTGCCACCAGCCGGACAGAGCTGGAGCAGTACTTC. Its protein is CATSRTELEQYF.